The rows below give T cell receptor beta chains drawn from one sample of a study of PD-1 blockade in classical Hodgkin lymphoma. Sequenced by immunoSEQ multiplex PCR; TCRdb stores in-frame clones only, minus some. Here the sample spans tens of thousands of clones, roughly two thirds being singletons. Sequencing was performed on peripheral blood mononuclear cells (PBMCs), taken at baseline. The origin of the receptors is a human donor with classical Hodgkin lymphoma. CDR3s include the opening cysteine and the closing phenylalanine or tryptophan. The D gene is left open where the match is weak. Only some rows state a clone size, as once, few, many or a class for expanded clones.

v_gene	j_gene	d_gene	abundance	CDR3aa	CDR3nt
TRBV6-4	TRBJ2-2	-	-	CASSEFESGELFF	TGTGCCAGCAGTGAGTTCGAAAGCGGGGAGCTGTTTTTT
TRBV19	TRBJ1-2	-	few	CASSTLDGNYGYTF	TGTGCCAGTAGTACCTTAGACGGCAACTATGGCTACACCTTC
TRBV4-3	TRBJ2-3	-	once	CASSQDVAILTDTQYF	TGCGCCAGCAGCCAAGATGTAGCTATCCTAACAGATACGCAGTATTTT
TRBV4-3	TRBJ2-6	-	-	CASSNGQGANVLTF	TGCGCCAGCAGCAACGGACAGGGGGCCAACGTCCTGACTTTC
TRBV11-2	TRBJ2-5	-	-	CASSLTQETQYF	TGTGCCAGCAGCTTAACACAAGAGACCCAGTACTTC
TRBV7-2	TRBJ2-1	-	few	CASKVGSSYNEQFF	TGTGCGAGTAAAGTCGGGAGCTCCTACAATGAGCAGTTCTTC
TRBV9	TRBJ1-2	TRBD1	-	CASSQEEGAKGYTF	TGTGCCAGCAGCCAAGAGGAGGGGGCGAAAGGCTACACCTTC
TRBV19	TRBJ2-6	-	-	CASSILPGAGANVLTF	TGTGCCAGTAGTATTCTTCCGGGAGCTGGGGCCAACGTCCTGACTTTC
TRBV7-2	TRBJ1-5	-	-	CASSTQRGSNQPQHF	TGTGCCAGCAGCACCCAGCGGGGTAGCAATCAGCCCCAGCATTTT
TRBV6-5	TRBJ2-7	-	-	CASSSTLLREQYF	TGTGCCAGCAGTTCCACCTTACTCCGCGAGCAGTACTTC
TRBV5-1	TRBJ2-3	-	-	CASSLGAGDTQYF	TGCGCCAGCAGCTTGGGGGCGGGGGATACGCAGTATTTT
TRBV6-5	TRBJ2-2	-	few	CASSRGYTGELFF	TGTGCCAGCAGTCGGGGGTATACCGGGGAGCTGTTTTTT
TRBV6-1	TRBJ1-5	TRBD1	-	CASSQTTGGQPQHF	TGTGCCAGCAGTCAAACGACAGGGGGCCAGCCCCAGCATTTT
TRBV5-1	TRBJ2-1	TRBD2	-	CASSRTISGTSGNNEQFF	TGCGCCAGCAGCCGAACTATCTCCGGGACTAGCGGGAACAATGAGCAGTTCTTC
TRBV5-6	TRBJ2-3	-	-	CASSQDIIDTQYF	TGTGCCAGCAGCCAGGACATAATAGATACGCAGTATTTT
TRBV9	TRBJ2-2	-	medium-sized	CASSVVSSHTGELFF	TGTGCCAGCAGCGTAGTCTCTTCTCACACCGGGGAGCTGTTTTTT
TRBV19	TRBJ1-5	-	-	CATHVLGVLGNQPQHF	TGTGCCACCCACGTGTTGGGAGTACTTGGCAATCAGCCCCAGCATTTT